These 26 T cell receptor beta chains share one sample of origin, sequenced in a study of CD8 T cells in ankylosing spondylitis. TCRdb re-derived calls from the 5' RACE reads in MiXCR, one entry per CDR3 protein. The data contain 30,000 to 45,000 distinct CDR3 sequences, 10% of them singletons. The material sequenced was blood, either unsorted or a sorted T cell fraction (not recorded which). The origin of the receptors is a male donor with ankylosing spondylitis or in good health (not recorded which).

This clonotype was counted ten times or more. The chain couples TRBV7-2 to TRBJ2-3, with D possibly TRBD1 on 6 matching bases. Germline V gene data show CDR1 as SGHTA and CDR2 as FQGNSA. The CDR3 loop spans 14 amino acids. The V and J ends lost 10 bases and 10 bases respectively, with 24 bases between them. CDR3 amino acids: CATGGAHHLQPQYF. CDR3 sequence (DNA): TGTGCCACTGGGGGCGCCCACCACTTGCAACCGCAGTATTTT.

This clonotype was recorded at least ten times. The chain is built from TRBV2 and TRBJ2-7, with 8 bases fitting TRBD2. Trimming at V came to 6 bases and at J to 5 bases, leaving 6 bases not matched to a gene. This CDR3 comprises 13 residues. Germline V gives CDR1 SNHLY, CDR2 FYNNEI. The CDR3 DNA reads TGTGCCAGCAGGCGGGAGGCTCTGGACGAGCAGTACTTC. It yields the protein CASRREALDEQYF.

This clonotype was picked up many times. This rearrangement joins TRBV20-1 to TRBJ2-7; possibly TRBD1 or TRBD2 for D (5 bases each). The V end lost 3 bases, the J end lost 0 bases, and 9 bases lay between the germline ends. This CDR3 spans 13 amino acids. Germline CDR1 reads DFQATT; CDR2 reads SNEGSKA (reference sequence). The CDR3 reads CSASRDASYEQYF. DNA of the CDR3: TGCAGTGCTAGCCGGGACGCCTCCTACGAGCAGTACTTC.

This clonotype was seen many times. This chain joins TRBV9 and TRBJ1-1, with 9 bases that match TRBD1. Unmatched junction bases numbered 10, after V lost 2 bases and J lost 5 bases. CDR1 and CDR2 (germline): SGDLS, YYNGEE. The CDR3 totals 16 residues. CDR3: CASSVGTGTLGTEAFF. CDR3 coding DNA: TGTGCCAGCAGCGTTGGGACAGGGACCTTGGGGACTGAAGCTTTCTTT.

Comment on this clonotype: This may be a read error: a much more frequent sequence differs by one nucleotide. V is TRBV3-1 and J is TRBJ2-1; 10 bases match TRBD2. CDR3 length: 18 residues. CDR1 is LGHDT and CDR2 is YNNKEL in the germline V gene (reference sequence). V trimming: 10 bases; J trimming: 0 bases; junction bases outside the gene matches: 15. The CDR3 spells CAITGGLAGVSSYNEQFF. The CDR3 DNA reads TGTGCCATCACTGGGGGCCTAGCGGGGGTAAGCTCCTACAATGAGCAGTTCTTC.

This clonotype appeared many times. V gene TRBV11-1 combines with J gene TRBJ2-5, with 8 bases identical to TRBD1. V lost 1 base to trimming and J lost 5 bases; unmatched junction nucleotides: 6. The germline V gene encodes CDR1 SGHAT and CDR2 FQDESV (reference sequence). The CDR3 totals 15 residues. CDR3 amino acids: CASSLGPGGGETQYF. In DNA form, the CDR3 reads TGTGCCAGCAGCTTAGGCCCAGGGGGCGGGGAGACCCAGTACTTC.

This clonotype was detected ten times or more. The chain uses TRBV5-4 and TRBJ2-7; TRBD1 is a possible D gene (6 bases). V dropped 4 bases and J dropped 5 bases, with 16 bases sitting between them. This CDR3 is 14 amino acids long. The germline V gene has CDR1 SGHNT and CDR2 YYREEE (reference sequence). The CDR3 reads CASSNTGTSNEQYF. In nucleotides, the CDR3 is TGTGCCAGCAGCAATACCGGGACATCCAACGAGCAGTACTTC.

This clonotype was recorded at least ten times. The J gene is TRBJ2-1, the V gene TRBV12-3 or TRBV12-4; the D gene is possibly TRBD2 (6 bases). Trimming removed 6 bases from V and 4 bases from J, with 16 bases in between. This CDR3 is built from 15 residues. The CDR3 here is CASSFLGGAYNEQFF. The CDR3 coding sequence is TGTGCCAGCAGCTTCCTTGGCGGGGCTTACAATGAGCAGTTCTTC.

This chain uses TRBV29-1 with TRBJ1-2, with a possible D match to TRBD1 (6 bases). V lost 4 bases, J lost 8 bases, and 26 bases lay in between. Germline CDR1 SQVTM, CDR2 ANQGSEA. The CDR3 extends over 16 amino acids. The CDR3 region has the DNA TGCAGCGTTGCCACCCACCTCGTTGAGGACAGTGGCGGCTACACCTTC. Translation: CSVATHLVEDSGGYTF.

This clonotype was observed at least ten times. This chain joins TRBV6-5 and TRBJ2-7, with 8 positions matching TRBD2. The germline V gene has CDR1 MNHEY and CDR2 SVGAGI. The CDR3 runs 15 residues. Trimming removed 2 bases from V and 4 bases from J; junction bases left unmatched: 7. The CDR3 loop reads CASSYGGSGKYEQYF. The CDR3 region has the DNA TGTGCCAGCAGTTACGGTGGTAGCGGGAAGTACGAGCAGTACTTC.

This clonotype has ten or more counts. The chain uses TRBV2 and TRBJ2-3; 14 nucleotides agree with TRBD2. With 6 bases clipped from V and 0 bases from J, the junction kept 5 bases outside the gene matches. The CDR3 length is 17 residues. The germline V gene encodes CDR1 SNHLY and CDR2 FYNNEI. CDR3 bases: TGTGCCAGCAGCAGACTAGCGGGAGGGATCAGCACAGATACGCAGTATTTT. Protein product: CASSRLAGGISTDTQYF.

This clonotype was recorded many times. This chain uses TRBV12-3 or TRBV12-4 with TRBJ1-3; D remains unclear. Trimming left V 2 bases short and J 0 bases short, with 5 bases between. There are 14 residues in the CDR3. The CDR3 is CASSLRLSGNTIYF. Written as DNA, the CDR3 is TGTGCCAGCAGTTTACGGCTCTCTGGAAACACCATATATTTT.

This clonotype was detected many times. This chain connects TRBV5-5 to TRBJ1-6, with a tentative D call TRBD1 (6 bases). Looked up from germline, CDR1 is SGHKS and CDR2 is YYEKEE (reference sequence). The CDR3 is made up of 14 amino acids. V lost 4 bases to trimming and J lost 8 bases, with 13 bases between them. CDR3 in amino acids: CASSAAGEDSPLHF. The CDR3 DNA reads TGTGCCAGCAGCGCTGCAGGGGAGGATTCACCCCTCCACTTT.

This clonotype was recorded at least ten times. The chain joins TRBV9 to TRBJ1-5; a weak D match, TRBD1 (6 bases). CDR1 is SGDLS and CDR2 is YYNGEE in the germline V gene. Trimming took off 0 bases at V and 6 bases at J, with 7 bases between the two ends. The CDR3 is 13 residues long. The CDR3 DNA reads as TGTGCCAGCAGCGTAGGGGACATTCAGCCCCAGCATTTT. Translating gives CASSVGDIQPQHF.

This clonotype has just a few counts. The chain couples TRBV7-3 to TRBJ2-6, with a tentative D call TRBD1 (5 bases). The germline CDR1 and CDR2 sequences are SGHTA and FQGTGA. The CDR3 has 18 amino acids. Trimming shortened V by 0 bases and J by 0 bases, and 12 bases separated the two germline ends. CDR3 amino acids: CASSLTGRVPSGANVLTF. CDR3 coding DNA: TGTGCCAGCAGCTTAACGGGCAGGGTCCCCTCTGGGGCCAACGTCCTGACTTTC.

This clonotype showed up many times. CDR3 in amino acids: CASSYAGNRYNEQFF. In nucleotides, the CDR3 is TGTGCCAGCAGTTACGCCGGGAATAGATACAATGAGCAGTTCTTC. The chain is built from TRBV6-2 or TRBV6-3 and TRBJ2-1; TRBD2 is a possible D gene (5 bases). The CDR3 loop spans 15 amino acids. V lost 2 bases, J lost 4 bases, and 12 bases lay in between. Germline V gene data show CDR1 as MNHEY and CDR2 as SVGEGT.

This clonotype occurred many times. The chain is built from TRBV6-1 and TRBJ2-1; TRBD2 is a possible D gene (6 bases). The V and J ends lost 1 base and 3 bases respectively, with 10 bases between them. The CDR3 has 15 amino acids. Germline V gene sequence: CDR1 MNHNS, CDR2 SASEGT. The CDR3 bases are TGTGCCAGCAGTGAAGGGCCCGGGAGCTACAATGAGCAGTTCTTC. Translating it yields CASSEGPGSYNEQFF.

The sample holds many counts of this clonotype. The J gene is TRBJ2-3, the V gene TRBV20-1; D unresolved. CDR1 and CDR2 from the germline V gene are DFQATT and SNEGSKA (reference sequence). Trimming left V 3 bases short and J 0 bases short, with 7 bases between. CDR3 length equals 13 residues. The CDR3 loop is CSASTGSTDTQYF. In nucleotides, the CDR3 is TGCAGTGCTAGTACCGGTAGCACAGATACGCAGTATTTT.

This clonotype was recorded many times. The J gene is TRBJ2-3, the V gene TRBV5-4; D is perhaps TRBD1 (6 bases). Germline lookup yields CDR1 SGHNT and CDR2 YYREEE (reference sequence). This CDR3 comprises 16 residues. V was shortened by 3 bases and J by 2 bases, with 16 bases between the two germline ends. CDR3 amino acids: CASSWTVGRPTDTQYF. CDR3 bases: TGTGCCAGCAGCTGGACAGTTGGGAGACCCACAGATACGCAGTATTTT. The entire variable domain, with the rest obtained from reference TRBV5-4 and TRBJ2-3, is as follows: ETGVTQSPTHLIKTRGQQVTLRCSSQSGHNTVSWYQQALGQGPQFIFQYYREEENGRGNFPPRFSGLQFPNYSSELNVNALELDDSALYLCASSWTVGRPTDTQYFGPGTRLTVL.

This clonotype was seen ten or more times. This rearrangement joins TRBV18 to TRBJ2-3; tentative D call: TRBD2 (5 bases). With 5 bases removed from V and 1 base from J, the gap between germline ends came to 7 bases. The CDR3 sequence is 13 residues long. CDR1 and CDR2 (germline): KGHSH, LQKENI. The CDR3 nucleotides are TGTGCCAGCTCAACTAGAGGCACAGATACGCAGTATTTT. Encoded protein: CASSTRGTDTQYF.

A few counts support this clonotype. The genes are TRBV5-6 and TRBJ2-1, with D tentatively TRBD1 or TRBD2 (5 bases each). V was shortened by 0 bases and J by 6 bases, with 7 bases between the two germline ends. Germline CDR1 SGHDT, CDR2 YYEEEE. This CDR3 is built from 13 residues. CDR3 loop: CASSLAGTNEQFF. CDR3 coding DNA: TGTGCCAGCAGCTTGGCTGGGACCAATGAGCAGTTCTTC.

There are a few counts of this clonotype. The genes are TRBV7-8 and TRBJ1-1, with D possibly matching TRBD1 (6 bases). The CDR3 extends over 18 amino acids. With 2 bases removed from V and 0 bases from J, the gap between germline ends came to 19 bases. Germline V gene sequence: CDR1 SGHVS, CDR2 FQNEAQ. Written as DNA, the CDR3 is TGTGCCAGCAGCTTATTACCCAGGACAGCCGTCGTGAACACTGAAGCTTTCTTT. This codes for CASSLLPRTAVVNTEAFF.

This clonotype has just a few counts. The V and J genes are TRBV7-2 and TRBJ1-3, with TRBD1 identical over 8 bases. The J segment lost 0 bases and the V segment lost 5 bases, leaving 6 bases of the junction unmatched. This CDR3 has 16 amino acids. Germline CDR1 reads SGHTA; CDR2 reads FQGNSA. This CDR3 reads CASSLGTGISGNTIYF. CDR3 coding DNA: TGTGCCAGCAGCCTCGGGACAGGCATCTCTGGAAACACCATATATTTT.

This clonotype was picked up many times. This chain uses TRBV5-1 with TRBJ2-1, with 14 bases identical to TRBD2. Germline lookup yields CDR1 SGHRS and CDR2 YFSETQ. V trimming: 5 bases; J trimming: 0 bases; junction bases outside the gene matches: 7. The CDR3 totals 18 residues. CDR3: CASRGLAGAQPSYNEQFF. DNA for the CDR3: TGCGCCAGCAGGGGACTAGCGGGAGCTCAACCCTCCTACAATGAGCAGTTCTTC.

In this sample, this clonotype turned up many times. Mismatch with germline at one junction end may stem from a read error. V usage is TRBV12-3 or TRBV12-4 and J usage is TRBJ2-5; D gene unclear. This CDR3 has 14 amino acids. The chain's CDR3 is CASSLTLAQDTQYF. Here the CDR3 DNA reads TGTGCCAGCAGTTTAACGCTGGCTCAAGATACCCAGTACTTC.

In regard to this clonotype: A much larger clone lies a single base off, so this may be a read error. The rearrangement links TRBV20-1 to TRBJ1-2; TRBD1 is a possible D gene (6 bases). Trimming removed 4 bases at V and 2 bases at J, with 11 bases between. The CDR3 sequence is 13 residues long. The germline gives CDR1 DFQATT, CDR2 SNEGSKA (reference sequence). The CDR3 DNA reads TGCAGTGCTAACCAGGGGTTAAACTATGGCTACACCTTC. Translated: CSANQGLNYGYTF.